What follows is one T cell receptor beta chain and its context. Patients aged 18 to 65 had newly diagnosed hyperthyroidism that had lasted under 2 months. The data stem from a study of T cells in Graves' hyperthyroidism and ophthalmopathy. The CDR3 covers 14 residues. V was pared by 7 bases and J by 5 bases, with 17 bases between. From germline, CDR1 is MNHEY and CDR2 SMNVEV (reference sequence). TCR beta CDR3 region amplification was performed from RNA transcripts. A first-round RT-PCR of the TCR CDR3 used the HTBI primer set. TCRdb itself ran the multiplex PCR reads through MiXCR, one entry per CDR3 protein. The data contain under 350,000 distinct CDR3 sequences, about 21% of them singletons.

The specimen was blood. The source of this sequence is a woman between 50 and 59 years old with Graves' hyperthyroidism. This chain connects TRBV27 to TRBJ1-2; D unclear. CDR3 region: CASNPSGRNYGYTF. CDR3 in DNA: TGTGCCAGCAACCCAAGTGGACGGAATTATGGCTACACCTTC.